This TCR beta chain stems from a study of response to subunit inactivated influenza vaccine. Study-wide results and limits: Each seasonal flu vaccination may recruit only limited new T cells, authors suggested.

TCRdb reprocessed the RT-PCR reads with MiXCR, giving one entry per CDR3 protein. The data contain around 200,000 distinct CDR3 sequences, about 10% of them singletons. Germline V CDR1 and CDR2: MDHEN, SYDVKM. The CDR3 is 14 residues long. V gave up 6 bases and J gave up 3 bases, with 15 bases separating them. Details on this clonotype: Its antigen remains unidentified.

The source material was non-naive T cells sorted from PBMCs, sampled on the day of vaccination. This chain connects TRBV28 to TRBJ2-7, with D tentatively TRBD1 (5 bases). The TCR originated in a man between 50 and 59 years old who received an inactivated influenza vaccine. The CDR3 DNA sequence: TGTGCCAGCAGCCAGGGTGACGCCGGCTACGAGCAGTACTTC. Translation: CASSQGDAGYEQYF.